This TCR beta chain comes out of a study of vaccination effects on CD4 cells after COVID-19. Study overall: Each person got two doses of an mRNA SARS-CoV-2 vaccine, BNT162b2 or mRNA-1273. Study-level findings and limits: The study found that only 1 of 255 vaccine-induced clones from healthy vaccinees cross-reacted with common cold coronaviruses.

With regard to this clone: Its antigen is not known.

Profiled with immunoSEQ multiplex PCR; TCRdb holds only in-frame clones, not every one. The profile covers fewer than 55,000 clones, with approximately 75% appearing a single time and 5.5% to 7% taken by the ten largest. Ahead of sequencing, the ViraFEST assay grew antigen-specific CD4+ T cells using viral peptide pools. Isolating CD4+ T cells followed less than 11 days of culture. The study found no prior SARS-CoV-2 infection in the vaccine recipients, who tested negative for nucleocapsid antibodies. IL-2 at 10 IU/ml and peptides at around 10 ug/ml were added to cultured PBMC, a few million per well. The CDR3 consists of 15 residues. In germline, CDR1 is SEHNR, CDR2 FQNEAQ (reference sequence). V lost 0 bases to trimming and J lost 3 bases, with 10 bases between them.

The genes are TRBV7-9 and TRBJ2-3; D is perhaps TRBD2 (6 bases). The material was CD4+ T cells from PBMCs cultured with HCoV-OC43 spike peptides, obtained before COVID-19 vaccination. Subset here: HCoV-OC43 spike overlapping peptide pool stimulation. The origin of this receptor is a human donor who received a COVID-19 vaccine. The DNA for the CDR3 is TGTGCCAGCAGCTTAGCGGGACTTGATACAGATACGCAGTATTTT. Protein: CASSLAGLDTDTQYF. Filled out from reference TRBV7-9 and TRBJ2-3, the complete variable domain reads DTGVSQNPRHKITKRGQNVTFRCDPISEHNRLYWYRQTLGQGPEFLTYFQNEAQLEKSRLLSDRFSAERPKGSFSTLEIQRTEQGDSAMYLCASSLAGLDTDTQYFGPGTRLTVL.